The 26 T cell receptor beta chains below come from one sample, sequenced in a study of blood T cells in healthy people across ages. A second PCR of roughly 6 to 12 cycles used a sample-barcoded 5' primer and a J-beta primer mix. Each CDR3 protein gets one entry after TCRdb re-called the 5' RACE reads with MiXCR. The sample carries 1.5 million to 2 million distinct CDR3 sequences, roughly 27% recorded once. Sequencing used blood. The receptor source for this set is a woman in her thirties in good health.

This clonotype was recorded a few times. The chain recombines TRBV20-1 with TRBJ2-5; the D gene is possibly TRBD2 (6 bases). Germline loops: CDR1 DFQATT, CDR2 SNEGSKA (reference sequence). The CDR3 runs 16 residues. V lost 1 base to trimming and J lost 2 bases, with 17 bases between them. The CDR3 protein is CSARGSRLAFQETQYF. CDR3 sequence (DNA): TGCAGTGCTAGAGGATCCAGGCTAGCGTTTCAAGAGACCCAGTACTTC.

The chain combines TRBV10-3 with TRBJ1-2; possible D gene TRBD1, 6 bases. The CDR3 contains 16 residues. Trimming shortened V by 2 bases and J by 2 bases, and 15 bases separated the two germline ends. Germline CDR1 reads ENHRY; CDR2 reads SYGVKD. Here the CDR3 reads CAISETGPSPNYGYTF. CDR3 nucleotides: TGTGCCATCAGTGAGACAGGGCCCTCTCCCAACTATGGCTACACCTTC.

As regards this clonotype: An end of the junction does not agree with germline; a read error may underlie this. In nucleotides, the CDR3 is TGTGCCAGCCGCTTGTTAGGGCAGGGGCTGAACACTGAAGCTTTCTTT. Translation gives CASRLLGQGLNTEAFF. The rearrangement joins TRBV7-2 to TRBJ1-1; possible D gene TRBD1, 6 bases. Germline CDR1 reads SGHTA; CDR2 reads FQGNSA. The CDR3 has 16 amino acids.

The chain combines TRBV14 with TRBJ2-1, with D possibly matching TRBD1 (5 bases). The CDR3 runs 13 residues. In germline, CDR1 is SGHDN, CDR2 FVKESK. Trimming took 4 bases from V and 6 from J, leaving 10 bases between them. In nucleotides, the CDR3 is TGTGCCAGCAGCCGTCAGGGATTCAATGAGCAGTTCTTC. Encoded protein: CASSRQGFNEQFF.

This clonotype was observed once. This chain joins TRBV2 and TRBJ1-2; 9 bases agree with TRBD1. The CDR3 spans 16 residues. Germline loops: CDR1 SNHLY, CDR2 FYNNEI. The J segment lost 4 bases and the V segment lost 7 bases, leaving 13 bases of the junction unmatched. CDR3 sequence (DNA): TGTGCCAGCATCCCCGGGACAGGGCTACATTTCTATGGCTACACCTTC. Translated: CASIPGTGLHFYGYTF.

The table lists this clonotype with many counts. The chain links TRBV9 to TRBJ2-3, with D hard to call. The CDR3 runs to 12 residues. V was shortened by 2 bases and J by 5 bases, with 6 bases between the two germline ends. CDR1 and CDR2 (germline): SGDLS, YYNGEE. This chain's CDR3 is CASSVTEDTQYF. The CDR3 DNA is TGTGCCAGCAGCGTTACGGAAGATACGCAGTATTTT.

The table lists this clonotype with many counts. The V and J genes are TRBV7-3 and TRBJ2-7, with 8 bases fitting TRBD2. The V segment lost 0 bases and the J segment 2 bases; nucleotides outside the gene matches: 6. This CDR3 has 16 amino acids. Per the germline V gene, CDR1 is SGHTA and CDR2 is FQGTGA. The CDR3 loop is CASSLTQDSGAYEQYF. In DNA, the CDR3 is TGTGCCAGCAGCTTAACCCAGGATAGCGGGGCCTACGAGCAGTACTTC.

This clonotype was seen ten or more times. This chain links TRBV20-1 with TRBJ1-2, with 9 bases matching TRBD1. The length of the CDR3 is 14 residues. CDR1 is DFQATT and CDR2 is SNEGSKA in the germline V gene (reference sequence). V was pared by 5 bases and J by 2 bases, with 6 bases of the junction left unmatched. The CDR3 loop is CSALFGTGNYGYTF. The CDR3 DNA reads TGCAGTGCTCTTTTTGGGACAGGGAACTATGGCTACACCTTC.

For this clonotype: Germline is not matched at one junction end, which may reflect a read error. V usage is TRBV6-2 or TRBV6-3 and J usage is TRBJ1-1; 7 nucleotides line up with TRBD1. The germline gives CDR1 MNHEY, CDR2 SVGEGT. The CDR3 runs to 12 residues. The CDR3 coding sequence is TGTGTCAGCAGTTACAGGGGCCGGCAAGCTTTCTTT. It translates to CVSSYRGRQAFF.

The chain uses TRBV28 and TRBJ2-4; TRBD1 agrees at 9 bases. Losses at the gene ends were 6 bases for V and 0 bases for J; bases not matched to a gene: 9. The CDR3 loop spans 17 amino acids. From germline, CDR1 is MDHEN and CDR2 SYDVKM. CDR3 nucleotide sequence: TGTGCCAGCAGCCGTGGACAGGGGCCTTTAGCCAAAAACATTCAGTACTTC. It is translated as CASSRGQGPLAKNIQYF.

This clonotype has a count of ten or more. This chain links TRBV6-5 with TRBJ1-6; D is unresolved. Germline-derived CDR1 and CDR2 are MNHEY and SVGAGI. The CDR3 totals 15 residues. Trimming shortened V by 6 bases and J by 5 bases, and 14 bases separated the two germline ends. CDR3 sequence (DNA): TGTGCCAGCAGGCGTTATACAGAGAATAATTCACCCCTCCACTTT. Amino acid sequence: CASRRYTENNSPLHF.

The genes are TRBV7-9 and TRBJ1-2; tentatively, D is TRBD1 (5 bases). The CDR3 has 13 residues. V was trimmed by 3 bases and J by 8 bases, leaving 13 bases between them. The V gene's germline CDR1 is SEHNR and CDR2 FQNEAQ (reference sequence). The CDR3 region is CASSFPGGRGYTF. The CDR3 region has the DNA TGTGCCAGCAGCTTCCCGGGGGGAAGAGGCTACACCTTC. The complete variable domain, with remaining parts taken from reference TRBV7-9 and TRBJ1-2, reads DTGVSQNPRHKITKRGQNVTFRCDPISEHNRLYWYRQTLGQGPEFLTYFQNEAQLEKSRLLSDRFSAERPKGSFSTLEIQRTEQGDSAMYLCASSFPGGRGYTFGSGTRLTVV.

The rearrangement links TRBV20-1 to TRBJ2-1; maybe TRBD2 (6 bases). The CDR3 is made up of 12 amino acids. Germline CDR1 reads DFQATT; CDR2 reads SNEGSKA (reference sequence). V was cut by 8 bases and J by 4 bases, with 12 bases left in between. In DNA form, the CDR3 reads TGCAGTACTACAAGCGGGTACAATGAGCAGTTCTTC. Translating it yields CSTTSGYNEQFF.

On this clonotype: A read error may be the cause here, since a much bigger clone is one base away. This sequence joins TRBV6-1 and TRBJ2-7, with 7 bases aligning to TRBD1. Germline V gene sequence: CDR1 MNHNS, CDR2 SASEGT. CDR3 size: 14 residues. DNA of the CDR3: TGTGCCAGCCACCATGGACAGGTCTCCTGCGAGCAGTACTTC. Its protein is CASHHGQVSCEQYF.

This clonotype was seen only a few times. A single base separates this from a much larger clone, so it may be a read error. The chain uses TRBV5-5 and TRBJ2-3, with TRBD2 as a possible D gene (6 bases). Germline V gene lookup returns CDR1 SGHKS and CDR2 YYEKEE (reference sequence). The CDR3 length is 16 residues. The V end lost 2 bases, the J end lost 0 bases, and 13 bases lay between the germline ends. The DNA for the CDR3 is TGTGCCAGCAGCTTCCTAGTGGGGGGTAGCACAGATACGCAGTATTTT. Translating gives CASSFLVGGSTDTQYF.

The chain uses TRBV7-2 and TRBJ2-4, with 11 positions matching TRBD1. The DNA end lines up better with TRBJ2-7; the J call may be wrong. This CDR3 region has 15 residues. CDR1 SGHTA and CDR2 FQGNSA come from the germline V gene. The CDR3: CASRILGQGDHEQYF. The CDR3 nucleotides are TGTGCCAGCAGAATACTGGGACAGGGGGACCACGAGCAGTACTTC.

A few counts support this clonotype. The chain carries TRBV11-2 and TRBJ1-4; no firm D call. This CDR3 region has 15 residues. The germline V gene encodes CDR1 SGHAT and CDR2 FQNNGV. The V end was cut by 1 base, the J end by 7 bases, with 13 bases between. CDR3 sequence: CASSLVGRWSEKLFF. CDR3 bases: TGTGCCAGCAGCTTAGTGGGCAGGTGGAGTGAAAAACTGTTTTTT.

A note on this clonotype: Just one base apart from a much larger clone, this may be a read error. The J gene is TRBJ2-1, the V gene TRBV2; no reliable D call. Trimming cost V 8 bases and J 13 bases, with 18 bases left between them. This CDR3 spans 12 amino acids. Germline assignment: CDR1 SNHLY and CDR2 FYNNEI. CDR3 region: CASSTNQETQFF. The CDR3 bases are TGTGCCAGCTCTACTAACCAAGAGACCCAGTTCTTC.

This clonotype was counted many times. The DNA for the CDR3 is TGCAGCGTTTTAGCGGGAGGCGGTTACAATGAGCAGTTCTTC. It encodes CSVLAGGGYNEQFF. The rearrangement uses TRBV29-1 and TRBJ2-1, with 10 nucleotides matching TRBD2. The CDR3 sequence is 14 residues long. Germline V gene sequence: CDR1 SQVTM, CDR2 ANQGSEA. V shed 5 bases, J shed 4 bases, and the junction held 5 bases outside the gene matches.

The V call is TRBV14, the J call TRBJ2-2; D uncertain. V lost 2 bases, J lost 4 bases, and 5 bases lay in between. Germline CDR1 and CDR2: SGHDN and FVKESK. The CDR3 covers 13 residues. The CDR3 loop is CASSQRVTGELFF. CDR3 DNA: TGTGCCAGCAGCCAAAGGGTCACCGGGGAGCTGTTTTTT.

This chain uses TRBV2 with TRBJ2-3, with TRBD2 identical over 11 bases. Germline V gives CDR1 SNHLY, CDR2 FYNNEI. The CDR3 is 15 amino acids. With V trimmed by 6 bases and J by 5 bases, 7 bases remained unmatched. The CDR3 is CASSLTSGSEDTQYF. For the CDR3, the DNA is TGTGCCAGCAGCCTAACTAGCGGGAGCGAAGATACGCAGTATTTT.

This clonotype was counted a few times. V is TRBV6-6 and J is TRBJ2-7, with 7 bases fitting TRBD2. Germline lookup yields CDR1 MNHNY and CDR2 SVGAGI (reference sequence). J gave up 6 bases and V 6 bases, and 14 bases lay outside the gene matches. CDR3 length equals 15 residues. The CDR3 coding sequence is TGTGCCAGCAGCGGAGGGACTGGCGGGAGTGGCGAGCAGTACTTC. This sequence encodes CASSGGTGGSGEQYF.

V gene TRBV24-1 combines with J gene TRBJ2-3, with D possibly matching TRBD1 (6 bases). V lost 0 bases and J 4 bases, leaving 16 bases between the germline ends. This CDR3 is built from 17 residues. Germline CDR1 KGHDR, CDR2 SFDVKD. The chain's CDR3 is CATSDLTGPPGADTQYF. CDR3 DNA sequence: TGTGCCACCAGTGATTTGACGGGACCGCCAGGGGCAGATACGCAGTATTTT.

Remarks on this clonotype: Sequence at one end of the junction differs from germline and may be a read error. The V call is TRBV10-3, the J call TRBJ1-1, with D unresolved. Per the germline V gene, CDR1 is ENHRY and CDR2 is SYGVKD. The CDR3 loop spans 13 amino acids. The chain's CDR3 is CAISDLAPPVLNF. CDR3 bases: TGTGCCATCAGTGACTTGGCTCCTCCGGTTCTAAACTTT.

This clonotype was counted between two and nine times. The J gene is TRBJ2-5, the V gene TRBV29-1; D is ambiguous. Trimming removed 4 bases from V and 11 bases from J, with 11 bases in between. Germline V gene data show CDR1 as SQVTM and CDR2 as ANQGSEA. CDR3 length: 10 amino acids. The CDR3, as DNA: TGCAGCGTTGTCTGGAATGAGCAGTACTTC. Translating it yields CSVVWNEQYF.

The gene calls are TRBV7-2 and TRBJ2-2; a possible D gene is TRBD1 (6 bases). CDR3 size: 15 residues. CDR1 is SGHTA, CDR2 FQGNSA, per germline. With 0 bases removed from V and 7 bases from J, the gap between germline ends came to 12 bases. The CDR3, as DNA: TGTGCCAGCAGCTTAGCGTGGGGGCCCGGCGGGGAGCTGTTTTTT. This encodes CASSLAWGPGGELFF.